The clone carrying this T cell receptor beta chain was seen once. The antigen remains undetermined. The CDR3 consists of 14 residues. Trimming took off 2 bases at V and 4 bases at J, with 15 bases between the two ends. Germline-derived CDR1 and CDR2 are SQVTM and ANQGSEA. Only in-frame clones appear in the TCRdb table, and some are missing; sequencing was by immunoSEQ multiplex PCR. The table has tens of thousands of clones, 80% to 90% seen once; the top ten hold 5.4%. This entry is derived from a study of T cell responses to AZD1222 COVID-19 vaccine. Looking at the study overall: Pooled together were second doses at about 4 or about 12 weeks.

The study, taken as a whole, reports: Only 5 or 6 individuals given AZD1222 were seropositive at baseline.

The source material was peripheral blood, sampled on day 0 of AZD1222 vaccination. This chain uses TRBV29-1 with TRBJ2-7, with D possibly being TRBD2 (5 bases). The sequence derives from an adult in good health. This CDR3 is CSVETGPRGYEQYF. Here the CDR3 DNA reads TGCAGCGTTGAAACCGGCCCCCGAGGGTACGAGCAGTACTTC.